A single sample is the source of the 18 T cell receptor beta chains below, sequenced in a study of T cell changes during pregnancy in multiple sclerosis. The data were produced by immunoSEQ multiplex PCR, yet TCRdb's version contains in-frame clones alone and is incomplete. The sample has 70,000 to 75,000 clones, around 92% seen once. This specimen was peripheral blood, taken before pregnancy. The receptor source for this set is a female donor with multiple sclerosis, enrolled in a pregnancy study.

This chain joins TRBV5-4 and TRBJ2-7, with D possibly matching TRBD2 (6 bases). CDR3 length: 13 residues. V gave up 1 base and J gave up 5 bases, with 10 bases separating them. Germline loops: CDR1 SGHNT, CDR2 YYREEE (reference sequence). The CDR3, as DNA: TGTGCCAGCAGCTTGTCGGGGGACCACGAGCAGTACTTC. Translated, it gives CASSLSGDHEQYF. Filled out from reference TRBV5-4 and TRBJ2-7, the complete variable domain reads ETGVTQSPTHLIKTRGQQVTLRCSSQSGHNTVSWYQQALGQGPQFIFQYYREEENGRGNFPPRFSGLQFPNYSSELNVNALELDDSALYLCASSLSGDHEQYFGPGTRLTVT.

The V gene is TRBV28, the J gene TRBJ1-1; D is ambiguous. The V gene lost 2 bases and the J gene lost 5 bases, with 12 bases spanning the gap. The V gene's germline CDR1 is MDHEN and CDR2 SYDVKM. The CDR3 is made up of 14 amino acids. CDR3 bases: TGTGCCAGCAGTTTACGAGGGCATATAACTGAAGCTTTCTTT. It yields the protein CASSLRGHITEAFF.

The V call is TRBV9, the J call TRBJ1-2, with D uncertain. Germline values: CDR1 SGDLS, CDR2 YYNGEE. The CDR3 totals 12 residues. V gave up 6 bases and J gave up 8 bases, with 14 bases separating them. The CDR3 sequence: CASKGRLSGYTF. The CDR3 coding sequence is TGTGCCAGCAAAGGCAGGCTTTCAGGCTACACCTTC.

The chain's CDR3 is CASSPRTVAEPTDTQYF. In nucleotides, the CDR3 is TGTGCCAGCAGCCCCCGTACGGTAGCGGAACCCACAGATACGCAGTATTTT. The J gene is TRBJ2-3, the V gene TRBV9; tentative D call: TRBD2 (6 bases). Germline V gene lookup returns CDR1 SGDLS and CDR2 YYNGEE. V lost 4 bases, J lost 2 bases, and 20 bases lay in between. The CDR3 loop spans 17 amino acids.

CDR3 in DNA: TGTGCCAGCAAAGTTACAGGAGCCTACAATGAGCAGTTCTTC. Translation: CASKVTGAYNEQFF. The chain employs TRBV6-1 and TRBJ2-1; possibly TRBD1 for D (5 bases). Germline V gene lookup returns CDR1 MNHNS and CDR2 SASEGT. This CDR3 has 14 amino acids. V lost 7 bases and J lost 2, with 12 bases in between.

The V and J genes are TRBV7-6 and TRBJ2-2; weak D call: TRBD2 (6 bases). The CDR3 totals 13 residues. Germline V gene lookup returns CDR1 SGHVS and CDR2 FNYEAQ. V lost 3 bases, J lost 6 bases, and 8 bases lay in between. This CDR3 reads CASSLSGAGELFF. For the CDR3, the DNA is TGTGCCAGCAGCTTGTCGGGGGCCGGGGAGCTGTTTTTT.

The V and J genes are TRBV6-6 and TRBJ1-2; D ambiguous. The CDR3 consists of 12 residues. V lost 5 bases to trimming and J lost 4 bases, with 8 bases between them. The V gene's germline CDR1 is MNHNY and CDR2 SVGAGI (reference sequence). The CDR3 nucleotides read TGTGCCAGCAGTAGACAATCCTATGGCTACACCTTC. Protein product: CASSRQSYGYTF.

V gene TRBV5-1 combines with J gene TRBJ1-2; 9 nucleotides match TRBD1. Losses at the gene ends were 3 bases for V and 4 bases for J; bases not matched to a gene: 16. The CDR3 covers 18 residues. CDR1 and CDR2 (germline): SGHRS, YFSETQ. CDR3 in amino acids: CASSSDRGFRLLSYGYTF. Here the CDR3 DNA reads TGCGCCAGCAGCTCGGACAGGGGATTTAGGTTGCTTAGCTATGGCTACACCTTC.

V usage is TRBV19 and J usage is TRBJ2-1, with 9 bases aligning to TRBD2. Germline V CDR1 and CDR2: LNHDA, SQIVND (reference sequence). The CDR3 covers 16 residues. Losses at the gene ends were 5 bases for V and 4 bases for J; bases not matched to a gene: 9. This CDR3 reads CASSPWASGIYNEQFF. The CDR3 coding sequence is TGTGCCAGTAGTCCCTGGGCTAGCGGGATATACAATGAGCAGTTCTTC.

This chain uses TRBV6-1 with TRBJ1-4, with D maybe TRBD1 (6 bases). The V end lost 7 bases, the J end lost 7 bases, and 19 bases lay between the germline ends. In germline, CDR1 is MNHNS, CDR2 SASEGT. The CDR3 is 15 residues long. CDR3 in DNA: TGTGCCAGCACTCTTCGAAGGGCACAGGGTGAAAAACTGTTTTTT. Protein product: CASTLRRAQGEKLFF.

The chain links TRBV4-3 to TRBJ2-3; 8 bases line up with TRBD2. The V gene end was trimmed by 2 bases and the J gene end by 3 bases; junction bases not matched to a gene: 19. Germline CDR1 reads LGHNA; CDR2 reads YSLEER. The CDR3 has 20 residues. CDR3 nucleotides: TGCGCCAGCAGCCAACATACACAGCGGGAGATAGGTTCCCCTACAGATACGCAGTATTTT. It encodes CASSQHTQREIGSPTDTQYF.

Written as DNA, the CDR3 is TGTGCCAGCAGCTCAAGACTAGCAACAGATACGCAGTATTTT. Its translation: CASSSRLATDTQYF. The chain uses TRBV5-4 and TRBJ2-3, with TRBD2 identical over 7 bases. The CDR3 totals 14 residues. Trimming at V came to 3 bases and at J to 3 bases, leaving 4 bases not matched to a gene. Germline CDR1 SGHNT, CDR2 YYREEE (reference sequence).

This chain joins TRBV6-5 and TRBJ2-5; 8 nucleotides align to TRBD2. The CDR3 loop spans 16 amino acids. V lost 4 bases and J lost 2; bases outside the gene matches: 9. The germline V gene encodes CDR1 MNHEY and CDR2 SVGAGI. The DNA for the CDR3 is TGTGCCAGCAGTTTCAGCCTACTAGCGGTTCAAGAGACCCAGTACTTC. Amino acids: CASSFSLLAVQETQYF.

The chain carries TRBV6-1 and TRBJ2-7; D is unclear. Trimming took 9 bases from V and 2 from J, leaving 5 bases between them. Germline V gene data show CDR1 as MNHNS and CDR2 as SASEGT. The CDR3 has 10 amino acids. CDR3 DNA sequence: TGTGCCAGTTCAACCTACGAGCAGTACTTC. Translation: CASSTYEQYF.

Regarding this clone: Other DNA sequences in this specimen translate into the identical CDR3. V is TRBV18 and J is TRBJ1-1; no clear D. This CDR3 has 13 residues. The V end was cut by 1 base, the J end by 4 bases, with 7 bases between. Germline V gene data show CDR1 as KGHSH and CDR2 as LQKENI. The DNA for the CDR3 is TGTGCCAGCTCACCACAGGGAGGCACTGAAGCTTTCTTT. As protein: CASSPQGGTEAFF. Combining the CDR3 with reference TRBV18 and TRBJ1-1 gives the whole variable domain NAGVMQNPRHLVRRRGQEARLRCSPMKGHSHVYWYRQLPEEGLKFMVYLQKENIIDESGMPKERFSAEFPKEGPSILRIQQVVRGDSAAYFCASSPQGGTEAFFGQGTRLTVV.

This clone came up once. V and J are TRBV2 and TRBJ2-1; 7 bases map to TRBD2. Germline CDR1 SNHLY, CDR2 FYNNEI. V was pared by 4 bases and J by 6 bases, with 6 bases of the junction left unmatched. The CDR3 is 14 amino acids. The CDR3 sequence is CASSASGGRNEQFF. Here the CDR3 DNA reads TGTGCCAGCAGTGCTTCGGGAGGCCGCAATGAGCAGTTCTTC.

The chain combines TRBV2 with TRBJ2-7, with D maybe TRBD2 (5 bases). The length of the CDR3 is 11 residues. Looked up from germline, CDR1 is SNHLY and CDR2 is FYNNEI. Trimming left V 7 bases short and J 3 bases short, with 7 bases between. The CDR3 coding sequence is TGTGCCAGCACCAGCGGCTACGAGCAGTACTTC. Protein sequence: CASTSGYEQYF.

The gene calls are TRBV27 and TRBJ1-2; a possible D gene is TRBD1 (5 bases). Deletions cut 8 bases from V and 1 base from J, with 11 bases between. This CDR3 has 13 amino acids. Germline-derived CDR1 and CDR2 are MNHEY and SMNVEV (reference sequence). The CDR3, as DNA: TGTGCCAGCTCCCGCGGGGGTAACTATGGCTACACCTTC. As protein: CASSRGGNYGYTF.